This T cell receptor beta chain was recovered during a study of blood T cell repertoires in COVID-19. Study in general: Samples taken during acute and convalescent COVID-19 were collected in the United States, Italy and Spain. T cells, B-cell-depleted T cells, or PBMCs provided the cDNA or gDNA that served as material.

The CDR3 covers 11 residues. Deletions cut 2 bases from V and 4 bases from J, with 4 bases between. Germline CDR1 reads SGHRS; CDR2 reads YFSETQ. In the authors' workflow: Estimates of nucleated cell counts were drawn from the amplification of reference gene primers. Here immunoSEQ multiplex PCR was the method, and the copy in TCRdb shows in-frame clones only, minus some. V and J calls plus clone size are reproduced from that table; the DNA served to infer D and trimming. The profile shows 130,000 or so clones, around 86% of them singletons. The sequenced sample was peripheral blood. The rearrangement uses TRBV5-1 and TRBJ2-7; no definite D call. The TCR comes from a human donor in a cohort sampled during active COVID-19. CDR3 sequence (DNA): TGCGCCAGCAGCTTCAATTACGAGCAGTACTTC. It yields the protein CASSFNYEQYF.